The clone carrying this T cell receptor (beta chain) was detected only a few times. What it recognizes is unknown. The J segment lost 2 bases and the V segment lost 1 base, leaving 4 bases of the junction unmatched. The germline gives CDR1 SGHNT, CDR2 YENEEA. The CDR3 runs 18 residues. This sample was included in a study of T cell repertoires in aging, cancer and after chemotherapy. TRB rearrangements spanning V, D and J were amplified using mixed TRB-A/B primers. One entry per CDR3 protein results from TCRdb running MiXCR on the multiplex PCR reads. The sample records 450 to 600 distinct CDR3 sequences, around a sixth being singletons. Study results and caveats: In hematological cancer patients, infiltrated lymphoid organs may have impaired thymic emigration or peripheral T cell expansion.

The template was genomic DNA from peripheral blood, not RNA. This clonotype was sampled from a human donor with a blood cancer. Sequenced input: blood. The chain couples TRBV11-3 to TRBJ2-3; 15 nucleotides align to TRBD2. CDR3 residues: CASSLGGTSGGTTDTQYF. The CDR3 bases are TGTGCCAGCAGCTTAGGAGGGACTAGCGGGGGGACCACAGATACGCAGTATTTT.